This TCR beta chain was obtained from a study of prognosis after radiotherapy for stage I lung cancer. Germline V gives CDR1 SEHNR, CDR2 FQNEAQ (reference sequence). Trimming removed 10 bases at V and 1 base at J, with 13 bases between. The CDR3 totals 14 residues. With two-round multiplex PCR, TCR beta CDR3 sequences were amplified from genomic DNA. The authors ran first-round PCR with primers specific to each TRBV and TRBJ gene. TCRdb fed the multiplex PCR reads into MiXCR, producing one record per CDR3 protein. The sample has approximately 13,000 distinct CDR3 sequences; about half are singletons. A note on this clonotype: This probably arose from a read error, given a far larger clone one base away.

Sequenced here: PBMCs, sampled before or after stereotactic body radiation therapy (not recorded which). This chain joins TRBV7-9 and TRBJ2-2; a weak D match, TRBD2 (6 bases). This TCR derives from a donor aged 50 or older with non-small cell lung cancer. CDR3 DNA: TGTGCCATGGGGGAGGAGGTGAACACCGGGGAGCTGTTTTTT. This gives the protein CAMGEEVNTGELFF.